This TCR beta chain was identified in a study of T cells in Graves' hyperthyroidism and ophthalmopathy (dated by TCRdb to 2018 to 2020). For the wider study: Peripheral blood was sampled at the time of initial diagnosis, prior to any treatment. A discovery cohort of approximately 97 patients, 43 with Graves' ophthalmopathy and 57 with stable Graves' hyperthyroidism, was used to find distinguishing TCR V-J signatures. Prospective prediction of ophthalmopathy was tested in an independent validation cohort consisting of some 20 hyperthyroidism patients and some 15 patients who later progressed to ophthalmopathy. The 75 to 100 discovery patients were divided at random into training and test sets in a 7:3 ratio. Thyroid tissue and blood T-cell repertoires from six Graves' hyperthyroidism patients were also compared in the study. Following sampling, methimazole starting at 30 mg daily was given to hyperthyroidism patients, and high-dose intravenous methylprednisolone was given to ophthalmopathy patients. The paper reports TCR Vbeta CDR3 sequencing of some 140 peripheral blood samples: 40 or so ophthalmopathy, under 80 hyperthyroidism and 17 progressor patients.

The TCR beta CDR3 regions were amplified from RNA transcripts. The first round of RT-PCR for the TCR CDR3 was performed with the HTBI primer set and the Qiagen OneStep RT-PCR kit. Libraries were constructed in a second round of multiplex PCR, after which size selection and purification were performed. Sequencing of the libraries was done on an Illumina HiSeq2000 using paired-end 100 bp reads. In the paper's pipeline: Raw data were processed with SOAPnuke, discarding reads with adapters, uncalled bases, mean Phred below 15, or no exact constant-primer or identifier match. COPE v1.2.5 was used to merge high-quality paired reads, and clonotypes were defined as unique nucleotide sequences. MiTCR v1.1 was used to align the clonotypes against IMGT TRBV, TRBD and TRBJ reference segments. The analysis included only V-J combinations with a frequency above 0.0001, which together covered over 98% of the repertoires. A TCS score was defined as the ratio between F50 (clonal expansion) and ExV (chaos), using BLOSUM62-based TCRdist between CDR3 peptides within each V-J. Welch's t-statistics and random forest reduced several hundred V-J features to 10 to 15, which were used in a naive Bayes classifier (R e1071). TCRdb ran its own pipeline on the public reads, namely fastp trimming at Q25 and MiXCR clone calling, and kept in-frame beta chains. One record per CDR3 amino acid sequence lists the most common genes and DNA. What appears here as the V and J calls and clone size reflects TCRdb's work, not the paper's. This sample holds around 350,000 distinct CDR3 sequences; approximately 20% were observed only once. 3.5% to 4% of the sample is in the top ten clones.

Stable Graves' hyperthyroidism was defined as no progression to ophthalmopathy during 18 months of follow-up. The hyperthyroidism patients were between 18 and 65 years old and newly diagnosed, with a disease duration of less than 2 months. The study excluded patients with uncontrolled infections, other autoimmune diseases, pregnancy or lactation. Diagnoses were based on clinical symptoms, serum thyroxine and TRAb, thyroid ultrasound and orbital computed tomography. Ficoll-Paque density gradient centrifugation was used to isolate PBMCs from approximately 10 ml of fresh peripheral blood. Total RNA was extracted using Trizol reagent, and RNA quality was assessed on an Agilent 2100 Bioanalyzer. Summary of the overall study and its limitations: Sample size was not statistically predetermined, and blinding of investigators to group allocation was not performed. In validation, progression to ophthalmopathy was predicted by the model with approximately 67% sensitivity and about 72% specificity, a median of about 6.4 months before onset. Most expanded thyroid clonotypes (frequency above 0.001) were also found in blood, which suggests that blood repertoires may mirror thyroid immune responses. Ophthalmopathy was separated from stable hyperthyroidism by a 13 V-J signature model, with over 85% sensitivity and roughly 81% specificity obtained in cross-validation and 80%/75% obtained in testing.

This clonotype occurred many times. Its cognate antigen has yet to be identified. Qualities for individual bases were not recorded, and no much larger clone is one base off. The germline V gene gives CDR1 as MDHEN and CDR2 as SYDVKM. There are 17 amino acids in the CDR3, from cysteine to phenylalanine inclusive. The DNA shown is the 51-base CDR3, in frame from base 1. The germline V end is reduced by 6 bases and the J end by 5 bases; junction bases left unmatched: 11. This clonotype was obtained from a woman between 18 and 29 years old with Graves' hyperthyroidism. The chain is encoded by TRBV28 joined to TRBJ2-5; 14 central nucleotides agree with TRBD2. The sample comprised blood. The DNA sequence reads TGTGCCAGCAGCCCATCTTTCGGACTAGCGGGAGGCGAGACCCAGTACTTC. This sequence encodes CASSPSFGLAGGETQYF.